What follows are 29 T cell receptor beta chains derived from one specimen sequenced in a study of T-cell reconstitution after alpha-beta-depleted transplantation in children. Molecular barcoding with unique molecular identifiers was used for the TCRbeta library. TCRdb redid the calling of the PCR reads with MiXCR, one entry per CDR3 protein. Counted here are 250,000 to 400,000 distinct CDR3 sequences, about a quarter occurring once; the ten biggest clones make up approximately 10%. The sequenced sample was PBMCs, mostly from graft donor cells, obtained 180 days after TCRalphabeta/CD19-depleted stem cell transplant. Every receptor here comes from a male patient younger than 18 who had a stem cell transplant for acute lymphoblastic leukemia, so the T cells may come from the graft donor.

Note on this clonotype: Being one base from a much bigger clone, this may be a read error. J is TRBJ1-1 and V is TRBV5-1, with a tentative D call TRBD1 (6 bases). CDR1 SGHRS and CDR2 YFSETQ come from the germline V gene. The CDR3 loop spans 18 amino acids. The CDR3 region has the DNA TGCCCCAGCAGCCCAACGGGCAGGGGAAGAACCATGAACACTGAAGCTTTCTTT. This translates into CPSSPTGRGRTMNTEAFF.

This clonotype has a handful of counts. The chain recombines TRBV27 with TRBJ2-3; TRBD2 might be the D (6 bases). CDR1 and CDR2 (germline): MNHEY, SMNVEV (reference sequence). Trimming removed 1 base from V and 2 bases from J, with 13 bases in between. The CDR3 length is 16 residues. The CDR3 sequence: CASSLLAAGLTDTQYF. The CDR3 DNA sequence: TGTGCCAGCAGTTTATTGGCTGCGGGACTCACAGATACGCAGTATTTT.

This clonotype was seen a single time. V usage is TRBV7-9 and J usage is TRBJ1-5; D gene unclear. Germline lookup yields CDR1 SEHNR and CDR2 FQNEAQ (reference sequence). The CDR3 contains 14 residues. With 1 base removed from V and 5 bases from J, the gap between germline ends came to 9 bases. CDR3 in amino acids: CASSLVGYHQPQHF. CDR3 in DNA: TGTGCCAGCAGCTTAGTAGGGTACCATCAGCCCCAGCATTTT.

This clonotype was observed a few times. The rearrangement links TRBV20-1 to TRBJ2-1; 10 nucleotides align to TRBD2. This CDR3 has 17 amino acids. J was trimmed by 0 bases and V by 1 base; bases with no gene match: 6. CDR1 is DFQATT, CDR2 SNEGSKA, per germline (reference sequence). The chain's CDR3 is CSARVAGGRSSYNEQFF. The CDR3 DNA follows: TGCAGTGCTAGAGTAGCGGGAGGCCGGAGCTCCTACAATGAGCAGTTCTTC.

This clonotype was counted only a few times. The chain has TRBV7-3 and TRBJ2-3; D perhaps matches TRBD2 (6 bases). The V gene lost 2 bases and the J gene lost 1 base, with 13 bases spanning the gap. Germline assignment: CDR1 SGHTA and CDR2 FQGTGA. The CDR3 contains 16 residues. In DNA form, the CDR3 reads TGTGCCAGCAGCTTATTCCGGGAGAGGGGCACAGATACGCAGTATTTT. Protein sequence: CASSLFRERGTDTQYF.

The V and J genes are TRBV27 and TRBJ2-1; D gene unclear. V was pared by 5 bases and J by 0 bases, with 11 bases between. The V gene's germline CDR1 is MNHEY and CDR2 SMNVEV (reference sequence). The CDR3 covers 15 residues. CDR3 in amino acids: CASSTLVSSYNEQFF. In DNA, the CDR3 is TGTGCCAGCAGTACCTTGGTTAGCTCCTACAATGAGCAGTTCTTC.

The V and J genes are TRBV5-1 and TRBJ2-5; the D gene is possibly TRBD1 (5 bases). The CDR3 has 15 residues. Per germline, CDR1 SGHRS and CDR2 YFSETQ. V lost 0 bases and J lost 2, with 11 bases in between. The CDR3 protein is CASSLEQGCQETQYF. As DNA, the CDR3 is TGCGCCAGCAGCTTGGAGCAGGGCTGTCAAGAGACCCAGTACTTC. Full variable domain (outside the CDR3, taken from reference TRBV5-1 and TRBJ2-5): KAGVTQTPRYLIKTRGQQVTLSCSPISGHRSVSWYQQTPGQGLQFLFEYFSETQRNKGNFPGRFSGRQFSNSRSEMNVSTLELGDSALYLCASSLEQGCQETQYFGPGTRLLVL.

There are a few counts of this clonotype. This chain joins TRBV7-9 and TRBJ2-1; D not certain. The CDR3 consists of 15 residues. V lost 4 bases and J lost 2, with 12 bases in between. Germline CDR1 and CDR2: SEHNR and FQNEAQ (reference sequence). CDR3 protein: CASSSTVFAYNEQFF. DNA of the CDR3: TGTGCCAGCAGCTCTACAGTCTTCGCCTACAATGAGCAGTTCTTC.

The CDR3 nucleotides are TGTGCCAGCAGCCCCGGGACCCCATCCTTTGAGCAGTTCTTC. It is translated as CASSPGTPSFEQFF. The V gene is TRBV3-1, the J gene TRBJ2-1; possibly TRBD1 or TRBD2 for D (5 bases each). CDR3 size: 14 residues. Per the germline V gene, CDR1 is LGHDT and CDR2 is YNNKEL (reference sequence). V was cut by 4 bases and J by 9 bases, with 16 bases left in between.

This clonotype was observed at least ten times. The V call is TRBV5-1, the J call TRBJ2-7; no reliable D call. From germline, CDR1 is SGHRS and CDR2 YFSETQ. The length of the CDR3 is 13 residues. V was pared by 7 bases and J by 5 bases, with 16 bases between. In DNA, the CDR3 is TGCGCCAGCGGTTCCCGGGTCAACAACGAGCAGTACTTC. Translation: CASGSRVNNEQYF.

This clonotype was seen many times. The chain couples TRBV5-1 to TRBJ1-1; no clear D. There are 13 residues in the CDR3. V lost 1 base, J lost 0 bases, and 4 bases lay in between. The germline gives CDR1 SGHRS, CDR2 YFSETQ. This chain's CDR3 is CASSLPMNTEAFF. For the CDR3, the DNA is TGCGCCAGCAGCTTGCCCATGAACACTGAAGCTTTCTTT.

The chain carries TRBV20-1 and TRBJ2-7; D not resolved. V was trimmed by 3 bases and J by 0 bases, leaving 6 bases between them. There are 12 residues in the CDR3. Looked up from germline, CDR1 is DFQATT and CDR2 is SNEGSKA (reference sequence). For the CDR3, the DNA is TGCAGTGCTAGGGCAAGCTCCTACGAGCAGTACTTC. Translation: CSARASSYEQYF.

In this sample, this clonotype turned up many times. This sequence joins TRBV5-1 and TRBJ2-3; D unresolved. Germline CDR1 is SGHRS and CDR2 is YFSETQ. Between the trimmed V and J ends, which lost 9 bases and 5 bases, there was a span of 10 bases. The CDR3 is made up of 11 amino acids. CDR3: CATRIGDTQYF. In DNA form, the CDR3 reads TGCGCCACGAGGATAGGAGATACGCAGTATTTT.

V is TRBV4-1 and J is TRBJ2-4; possibly TRBD1 for D (6 bases). With 6 bases removed from V and 0 bases from J, the gap between germline ends came to 21 bases. CDR1 is MGHRA, CDR2 YSYEKL, per germline. This CDR3 comprises 18 residues. The CDR3 sequence: CASSPGALRGIAKNIQYF. For the CDR3, the DNA is TGCGCCAGCAGTCCCGGGGCCCTTAGGGGGATAGCCAAAAACATTCAGTACTTC.

The CDR3 bases are TGCAGTGCTAAAGGACTAGCGCCAGTATCGATCACAGATACGCAGTATTTT. Its translation: CSAKGLAPVSITDTQYF. The V and J genes are TRBV20-1 and TRBJ2-3; 9 bases are a match to TRBD2. There are 17 residues in the CDR3. Germline V gives CDR1 DFQATT, CDR2 SNEGSKA (reference sequence). The V and J ends lost 4 bases and 2 bases, in that order; junction bases with no gene match: 13.

The sample holds a few counts of this clonotype. This sequence joins TRBV7-9 and TRBJ2-1, with TRBD2 matching 8 bases. CDR3 length: 15 residues. The J segment lost 4 bases and the V segment lost 5 bases, leaving 7 bases of the junction unmatched. The germline V gene has CDR1 SEHNR and CDR2 FQNEAQ (reference sequence). The CDR3 loop is CASSGTSGPYNEQFF. The DNA for the CDR3 is TGTGCCAGCAGCGGTACTAGCGGCCCTTACAATGAGCAGTTCTTC. The full variable domain, completed using reference TRBV7-9 and TRBJ2-1, is DTGVSQNPRHKITKRGQNVTFRCDPISEHNRLYWYRQTLGQGPEFLTYFQNEAQLEKSRLLSDRFSAERPKGSFSTLEIQRTEQGDSAMYLCASSGTSGPYNEQFFGPGTRLTVL.

V usage is TRBV24-1 and J usage is TRBJ2-2, with 9 bases aligning to TRBD1. J gave up 3 bases and V 3 bases, and 7 bases lay outside the gene matches. The CDR3 sequence is 17 residues long. CDR1 KGHDR and CDR2 SFDVKD come from the germline V gene. CDR3 in DNA: TGTGCCACCAGTGATAACACAGGGGGCGCCGACACCGGGGAGCTGTTTTTT. Amino acids: CATSDNTGGADTGELFF.

The table lists this clonotype with a few counts. V gene TRBV7-9 combines with J gene TRBJ2-2; the match to TRBD1 covers 7 bases. The CDR3 runs to 15 residues. V shed 3 bases and J 7 bases; nucleotides not matched to a gene: 8. The germline V gene encodes CDR1 SEHNR and CDR2 FQNEAQ (reference sequence). The CDR3 DNA sequence: TGTGCCAGCAGCTTCCAGGGGGAGACCTACGGGGAGCTGTTTTTT. Amino acid sequence: CASSFQGETYGELFF.

The gene calls are TRBV5-6 and TRBJ2-7; TRBD1 is a possible D gene (5 bases). Trimming removed 1 base at V and 0 bases at J, with 8 bases between. The CDR3 is 14 residues long. From germline, CDR1 is SGHDT and CDR2 YYEEEE. The CDR3 region is CASSLTGFSYEQYF. The DNA of the CDR3 is TGTGCCAGCAGCTTGACAGGCTTCTCCTACGAGCAGTACTTC.

This chain uses TRBV4-1 with TRBJ1-4; D not certain. The germline V gene encodes CDR1 MGHRA and CDR2 YSYEKL. Trimming removed 3 bases from V and 5 bases from J, with 13 bases in between. The CDR3 extends over 15 amino acids. For the CDR3, the DNA is TGCGCCAGCAGCCAGGGGATTTTGAAGAATGAAAAACTGTTTTTT. This codes for CASSQGILKNEKLFF.

This sequence joins TRBV20-1 and TRBJ2-1; D is unresolved. This CDR3 spans 16 amino acids. The germline gives CDR1 DFQATT, CDR2 SNEGSKA (reference sequence). V dropped 1 base and J dropped 0 bases, with 13 bases sitting between them. The CDR3 loop reads CSARVHGARSYNEQFF. DNA for the CDR3: TGCAGTGCTAGAGTTCATGGAGCACGCTCCTACAATGAGCAGTTCTTC.

In this sample, this clonotype turned up a few times. V gene TRBV7-9 combines with J gene TRBJ2-4; D remains unclear. In germline, CDR1 is SEHNR, CDR2 FQNEAQ (reference sequence). Trimming left V 8 bases short and J 1 base short, with 6 bases between. The CDR3 extends over 12 amino acids. The CDR3 sequence is CASQAAKNIQYF. The DNA for the CDR3 is TGTGCCAGCCAAGCGGCCAAAAACATTCAGTACTTC.

V gene TRBV7-3 combines with J gene TRBJ2-1; D is ambiguous. Germline V lookup: CDR1 SGHTA, CDR2 FQGTGA. The CDR3 is 13 amino acids. The V end lost 11 bases, the J end lost 10 bases, and 21 bases lay between the germline ends. CDR3 protein: CASQLTPPQEQFF. CDR3 bases: TGTGCCTCCCAGCTTACGCCCCCTCAGGAGCAGTTCTTC. The full variable domain, completed using reference TRBV7-3 and TRBJ2-1, is GAGVSQTPSNKVTEKGKYVELRCDPISGHTALYWYRQSLGQGPEFLIYFQGTGAADDSGLPNDRFFAVRPEGSVSTLKIQRTERGDSAVYLCASQLTPPQEQFFGPGTRLTVL.

The rearrangement joins TRBV9 to TRBJ2-7; possibly TRBD1 or TRBD2 for D (5 bases each). Trimming left V 3 bases short and J 0 bases short, with 13 bases between. The CDR3 contains 15 residues. Germline V CDR1 and CDR2: SGDLS, YYNGEE. CDR3 sequence reads: CASSAEGTNSYEQYF. DNA for the CDR3: TGTGCCAGCAGCGCAGAAGGGACCAACTCCTACGAGCAGTACTTC.

The J gene is TRBJ2-1, the V gene TRBV15, with 12 bases aligning to TRBD2. The CDR3 loop spans 14 amino acids. Germline CDR1 and CDR2: LNHNV and YYDKDF (reference sequence). V lost 8 bases, J lost 9 bases, and 8 bases stayed unmatched. CDR3 DNA sequence: TGTGCCACCGGGGAGGCTAGCGGGAGGGGTGAGCAGTTCTTC. It codes for CATGEASGRGEQFF.

This chain joins TRBV6-2 or TRBV6-3 and TRBJ2-2; 10 nucleotides agree with TRBD1. From germline, CDR1 is MNHEY and CDR2 SVGEGT. Trimming removed 6 bases from V and 0 bases from J; junction bases left unmatched: 16. CDR3 size: 20 residues. For the CDR3, the DNA is TGTGCCAGCAGCCTAACCGGGACAGGGGAGGTGTGGGCGAACACCGGGGAGCTGTTTTTT. Its protein product is CASSLTGTGEVWANTGELFF.

This clonotype has just a few counts. The chain links TRBV29-1 to TRBJ1-5; D is uncertain. Trimming removed 5 bases at V and 3 bases at J, with 11 bases between. The CDR3 is 13 residues long. CDR1 and CDR2 from the germline V gene are SQVTM and ANQGSEA. Written as DNA, the CDR3 is TGCAGCGTTTTCGGCGGACCCAATCAGCCCCAGCATTTT. Its protein product is CSVFGGPNQPQHF.

This rearrangement joins TRBV7-6 to TRBJ2-7, with a possible D match to TRBD1 (6 bases). Germline V CDR1 and CDR2: SGHVS, FNYEAQ. The germline V and J ends were trimmed by 3 bases and 2 bases, with 17 bases remaining between them. The CDR3 length is 16 residues. The CDR3 DNA is TGTGCCAGCAGCTTCGAGATGTCTAGGGGGACCTACGAGCAGTACTTC. Its translation: CASSFEMSRGTYEQYF.

This clonotype has a handful of counts. The CDR3 loop is CSAPVPGLGAYEQYF. The CDR3 nucleotides read TGCAGTGCTCCTGTTCCGGGACTAGGGGCTTACGAGCAGTACTTC. The chain is built from TRBV20-1 and TRBJ2-7; 8 nucleotides line up with TRBD2. The CDR3 length is 15 residues. With V trimmed by 5 bases and J by 4 bases, 13 bases remained unmatched. In germline, CDR1 is DFQATT, CDR2 SNEGSKA (reference sequence).